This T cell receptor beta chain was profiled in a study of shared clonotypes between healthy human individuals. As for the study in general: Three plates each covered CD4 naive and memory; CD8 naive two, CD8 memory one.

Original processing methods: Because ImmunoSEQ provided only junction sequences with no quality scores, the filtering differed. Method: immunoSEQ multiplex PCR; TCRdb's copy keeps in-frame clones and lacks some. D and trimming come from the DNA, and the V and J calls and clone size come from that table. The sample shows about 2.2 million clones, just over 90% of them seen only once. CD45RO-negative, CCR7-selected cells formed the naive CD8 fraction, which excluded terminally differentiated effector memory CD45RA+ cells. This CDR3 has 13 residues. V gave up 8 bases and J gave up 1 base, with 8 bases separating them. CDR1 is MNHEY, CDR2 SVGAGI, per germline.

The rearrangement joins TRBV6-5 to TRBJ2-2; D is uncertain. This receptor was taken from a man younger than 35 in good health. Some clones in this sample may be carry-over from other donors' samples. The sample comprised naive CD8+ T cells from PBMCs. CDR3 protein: CASAKQNTGELFF. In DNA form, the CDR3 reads TGTGCCAGCGCCAAACAGAACACCGGGGAGCTGTTTTTT.